This entry features one T cell receptor beta chain sequence. Here immunoSEQ multiplex PCR was the method, and the copy in TCRdb shows in-frame clones only, minus some. The table shows 50,000 or so clones, with approximately 95% occurring only once. The data stem from a study of T cell changes during pregnancy in multiple sclerosis. This CDR3 is built from 13 residues. Deletions cut 3 bases from V and 7 bases from J, with 10 bases between. Germline CDR1 reads LNHDA; CDR2 reads SQIVND (reference sequence). This specimen was CD4+ T cells from peripheral blood mononuclear cells, taken in the third trimester of pregnancy. This rearrangement joins TRBV19 to TRBJ2-1, with D possibly TRBD2 on 5 matching bases. This sequence originates from a female donor with multiple sclerosis, enrolled in a pregnancy study. The CDR3 sequence is CASSIGGLNEQFF. Written as DNA, the CDR3 is TGTGCCAGTAGTATCGGCGGGCTTAATGAGCAGTTCTTC.